One and the same sample provided the 27 T cell receptor beta chains below, sequenced in a study of cytomegalovirus exposure and HLA in healthy donors. With 60 Vbeta and 13 Jbeta primers, the PCR was carried out. Profiling relied on immunoSEQ multiplex PCR, and the TCRdb table lists in-frame clones only, not all of them. This repertoire shows about 200,000 clones, about 80% found once; its top ten account for roughly an eighth. Input material: PBMCs. These receptors all come from a woman aged 30 to 39 in good health and CMV-seropositive.

The genes are TRBV6-1 and TRBJ1-1; D remains ambiguous. The V gene's germline CDR1 is MNHNS and CDR2 SASEGT. Trimming left V 2 bases short and J 1 base short, with 11 bases between. There are 15 residues in the CDR3. The CDR3 DNA follows: TGTGCCAGCAGTGAAATCACCGGGTGGAACACTGAAGCTTTCTTT. Protein sequence: CASSEITGWNTEAFF.

The CDR3 is CATGTNYNEQFF. CDR3 nucleotide sequence: TGTGCCACAGGGACTAACTACAATGAGCAGTTCTTC. The chain joins TRBV10-3 to TRBJ2-1, with TRBD2 identical over 7 bases. The CDR3 has 12 amino acids. The junction had 3 bases not matched to a gene; V was cut back by 10 bases and J by 3 bases. Germline V gene sequence: CDR1 ENHRY, CDR2 SYGVKD.

V is TRBV4-2 and J is TRBJ2-1; D ambiguous. The CDR3 is 16 amino acids. The ends were cut back, 4 bases at V and 2 bases at J, with 15 bases in the middle. Germline-derived CDR1 and CDR2 are LGHNA and YNFKEQ. CDR3 amino acids: CASSLQSADPYNEQFF. The CDR3 coding sequence is TGTGCCAGCAGCCTCCAGTCGGCGGATCCCTACAATGAGCAGTTCTTC.

This rearrangement joins TRBV15 to TRBJ1-4, with TRBD1 matching over 7 bases. This CDR3 contains 15 residues. J lost 3 bases, V lost 2 bases, and 3 bases had no gene match. Germline-derived CDR1 and CDR2 are LNHNV and YYDKDF (reference sequence). The CDR3 DNA reads as TGTGCCACCAGCAGACAGACAGGGCCTAATGAAAAACTGTTTTTT. Translation: CATSRQTGPNEKLFF.

The chain employs TRBV7-3 and TRBJ2-1; tentative D call: TRBD2 (6 bases). The CDR3 has 15 residues. Germline V gene sequence: CDR1 SGHTA, CDR2 FQGTGA. Trimming left V 3 bases short and J 4 bases short, with 13 bases between. CDR3 DNA: TGTGCCAGCAGCTTCTTACCCGGGAGTTACAATGAGCAGTTCTTC. Protein product: CASSFLPGSYNEQFF.

The rearrangement links TRBV11-3 to TRBJ2-2; 11 bases are a match to TRBD1. Germline V gene lookup returns CDR1 SGHNT and CDR2 YENEEA. Losses at the gene ends were 5 bases for V and 4 bases for J; bases not matched to a gene: 6. The CDR3 totals 16 residues. CDR3 in DNA: TGTGCCAGCAGCCGATCCGGGACAGGGGGCACCGGGGAGCTGTTTTTT. Its protein product is CASSRSGTGGTGELFF.

This clone was recorded once. The rearrangement uses TRBV5-1 and TRBJ2-3; 10 bases line up with TRBD2. The CDR3 covers 15 residues. V was pared by 2 bases and J by 0 bases, with 0 bases of the junction left unmatched. Germline V CDR1 and CDR2: SGHRS, YFSETQ. CDR3 protein: CASSFSGRSTDTQYF. The DNA of the CDR3 is TGCGCCAGCAGCTTTAGCGGGAGGAGCACAGATACGCAGTATTTT.

The rearrangement links TRBV19 to TRBJ2-2; the D is unclear. Germline V gives CDR1 LNHDA, CDR2 SQIVND (reference sequence). The CDR3 is 14 amino acids. Trimming pared 7 bases from V and 1 base from J, leaving 10 bases between. This CDR3 is CASTLRQNTGELFF. The DNA for the CDR3 is TGTGCCAGTACCCTACGACAGAACACCGGGGAGCTGTTTTTT.

This chain connects TRBV13 to TRBJ2-5, with D tentatively TRBD1 (6 bases). V was trimmed by 5 bases and J by 4 bases, leaving 17 bases between them. Per germline, CDR1 PRHDT and CDR2 FYEKMQ (reference sequence). CDR3 length equals 15 residues. The chain's CDR3 is CASSPLDTGRETQYF. CDR3 DNA: TGTGCCAGCAGCCCACTCGATACAGGGCGAGAGACCCAGTACTTC.

In its sample, this clone was seen a few times. J is TRBJ2-2 and V is TRBV2, with a weak D call TRBD1 (8 bases). This CDR3 is 15 amino acids long. Germline CDR1 is SNHLY and CDR2 is FYNNEI. Trimming stripped 6 bases from V and 7 bases from J, with 18 bases between. The CDR3 protein is CASSVQGGGLGELFF. The CDR3 region has the DNA TGTGCCAGCAGCGTACAGGGGGGAGGGCTCGGGGAGCTGTTTTTT.

The chain uses TRBV15 and TRBJ1-2; 10 bases are a match to TRBD1. The CDR3 is made up of 15 amino acids. CDR1 is LNHNV, CDR2 YYDKDF, per germline (reference sequence). Trimming at V came to 5 bases and at J to 3 bases, leaving 6 bases not matched to a gene. CDR3 loop: CATSDPGTGDYGYTF. The CDR3 DNA reads TGTGCCACCAGCGATCCCGGGACAGGGGACTATGGCTACACCTTC. Together with reference TRBV15 and TRBJ1-2, the CDR3 gives the full variable domain: DAMVIQNPRYQVTQFGKPVTLSCSQTLNHNVMYWYQQKSSQAPKLLFHYYDKDFNNEADTPDNFQSRRPNTSFCFLDIRSPGLGDTAMYLCATSDPGTGDYGYTFGSGTRLTVV.

The chain combines TRBV27 with TRBJ2-5; 8 bases match TRBD2. The CDR3 covers 17 residues. With 4 bases clipped from V and 5 bases from J, the junction kept 15 bases outside the gene matches. CDR1 and CDR2 from the germline V gene are MNHEY and SMNVEV (reference sequence). This CDR3 is CASSSDSAPGGRETQYF. The CDR3 region has the DNA TGTGCCAGCAGTTCAGATTCCGCTCCGGGGGGGAGGGAGACCCAGTACTTC.

The chain is built from TRBV6-1 and TRBJ1-2; possibly TRBD1 for D (5 bases). V lost 6 bases, J lost 2 bases, and 10 bases lay in between. Germline CDR1 MNHNS, CDR2 SASEGT. This CDR3 comprises 13 residues. CDR3 bases: TGTGCCAGCAGAACGGGGGGGAACTATGGCTACACCTTC. Protein sequence: CASRTGGNYGYTF.

The chain carries TRBV28 and TRBJ2-1, with D maybe TRBD2 (6 bases). The CDR3 contains 13 residues. Germline V CDR1 and CDR2: MDHEN, SYDVKM. V lost 7 bases, J lost 6 bases, and 13 bases lay in between. The chain's CDR3 is CASTQPEGNEQFF. CDR3 sequence (DNA): TGTGCCAGCACCCAACCGGAGGGCAATGAGCAGTTCTTC.

This chain links TRBV7-9 with TRBJ2-1; perhaps TRBD2 as D (6 bases). Between the trimmed V and J ends, which lost 8 bases and 4 bases, there was a span of 12 bases. The V gene's germline CDR1 is SEHNR and CDR2 FQNEAQ (reference sequence). The CDR3 extends over 13 amino acids. The CDR3 nucleotides read TGTGCCAGCGCGTGGACTACTTACAATGAGCAGTTCTTC. Amino acids: CASAWTTYNEQFF. The full variable domain, in which reference TRBV7-9 and TRBJ2-1 provide the parts outside the CDR3, is DTGVSQNPRHKITKRGQNVTFRCDPISEHNRLYWYRQTLGQGPEFLTYFQNEAQLEKSRLLSDRFSAERPKGSFSTLEIQRTEQGDSAMYLCASAWTTYNEQFFGPGTRLTVL.

The genes are TRBV11-3 and TRBJ2-5; 11 bases are a match to TRBD2. The CDR3 is 20 amino acids. CDR1 is SGHNT and CDR2 is YENEEA in the germline V gene. V lost 4 bases, J lost 1 base, and 17 bases stayed unmatched. The chain's CDR3 is CASSSQVGLAEEGGQETQYF. The CDR3 DNA reads TGTGCCAGCAGCTCCCAGGTGGGACTAGCGGAAGAGGGGGGCCAAGAGACCCAGTACTTC.

The chain joins TRBV5-8 to TRBJ2-2; no definite D call. The CDR3 length is 12 residues. The germline V gene encodes CDR1 SGHTS and CDR2 YDEGEE. Trimming stripped 2 bases from V and 5 bases from J, with 4 bases between. The CDR3 loop is CASSFYTGELFF. Written as DNA, the CDR3 is TGTGCCAGCAGCTTCTATACCGGGGAGCTGTTTTTT.

V and J are TRBV5-4 and TRBJ1-1; D possibly corresponds to TRBD1 (5 bases). The CDR3 covers 13 residues. V lost 5 bases and J lost 0, with 8 bases in between. Germline V lookup: CDR1 SGHNT, CDR2 YYREEE (reference sequence). The CDR3 DNA sequence: TGTGCCAGCAGGCGACAGATGAACACTGAAGCTTTCTTT. Translating it yields CASRRQMNTEAFF.

The chain recombines TRBV11-2 with TRBJ2-2, with D perhaps matching TRBD1 (6 bases). V was trimmed by 3 bases and J by 4 bases, leaving 15 bases between them. The germline V gene has CDR1 SGHAT and CDR2 FQNNGV. This CDR3 has 16 amino acids. CDR3 protein: CASSLWGLGTTGELFF. The CDR3 DNA reads as TGTGCCAGCAGCTTGTGGGGGCTTGGGACCACCGGGGAGCTGTTTTTT.

This chain connects TRBV4-1 to TRBJ1-1; D is uncertain. The CDR3 covers 13 residues. Looked up from germline, CDR1 is MGHRA and CDR2 is YSYEKL. Trimming took 0 bases from V and 5 from J, leaving 7 bases between them. CDR3 amino acids: CASSQDSRTEAFF. Written as DNA, the CDR3 is TGCGCCAGCAGCCAAGATTCCAGGACTGAAGCTTTCTTT.

This chain links TRBV9 with TRBJ2-7; 10 bases align to TRBD2. This CDR3 is built from 17 residues. CDR1 is SGDLS, CDR2 YYNGEE, per germline. The J segment lost 1 base and the V segment lost 4 bases, leaving 11 bases of the junction unmatched. The CDR3 region is CASSPRSSGSTSYEQYF. The CDR3 coding sequence is TGTGCCAGCAGCCCACGCTCTAGCGGGAGCACTTCCTACGAGCAGTACTTC. The full variable domain, rest sourced from reference TRBV9 and TRBJ2-7, is DSGVTQTPKHLITATGQRVTLRCSPRSGDLSVYWYQQSLDQGLQFLIQYYNGEERAKGNILERFSAQQFPDLHSELNLSSLELGDSALYFCASSPRSSGSTSYEQYFGPGTRLTVT.

J is TRBJ1-3 and V is TRBV28; D remains unclear. This CDR3 has 15 residues. Germline-derived CDR1 and CDR2 are MDHEN and SYDVKM. The V gene lost 7 bases and the J gene lost 2 bases, with 15 bases spanning the gap. The CDR3, as DNA: TGTGCCAGCAACCCCGGGAGCCGAACTGGAAACACCATATATTTT. This sequence encodes CASNPGSRTGNTIYF.

This chain joins TRBV7-6 and TRBJ1-4, with D tentatively TRBD1 (6 bases). CDR1 is SGHVS and CDR2 is FNYEAQ in the germline V gene. Trimming left V 5 bases short and J 8 bases short, with 18 bases between. This CDR3 comprises 15 residues. The CDR3 DNA is TGTGCCAGCAGCCTCCAGACAGGCGGCGGGGAAAAACTGTTTTTT. Protein product: CASSLQTGGGEKLFF.

This sequence joins TRBV11-2 and TRBJ2-3; D possibly corresponds to TRBD2 (6 bases). The CDR3 is 16 amino acids. Looked up from germline, CDR1 is SGHAT and CDR2 is FQNNGV. The ends were cut back, 5 bases at V and 1 base at J, with 16 bases in the middle. CDR3 sequence (DNA): TGTGCCAGCAGCCCACGTGTGGGGACTCGCACAGATACGCAGTATTTT. Translating it yields CASSPRVGTRTDTQYF. The full variable domain, rest sourced from reference TRBV11-2 and TRBJ2-3, is EAGVAQSPRYKIIEKRQSVAFWCNPISGHATLYWYQQILGQGPKLLIQFQNNGVVDDSQLPKDRFSAERLKGVDSTLKIQPAKLEDSAVYLCASSPRVGTRTDTQYFGPGTRLTVL.

The chain joins TRBV27 to TRBJ2-1; D might be TRBD1 (6 bases). CDR1 is MNHEY, CDR2 SMNVEV, per germline (reference sequence). Trimming pared 3 bases from V and 6 bases from J, leaving 21 bases between. There are 17 residues in the CDR3. CDR3 coding DNA: TGTGCCAGCAGTTTTAGTGCACAGGGTCTCTGGGGCAATGAGCAGTTCTTC. Residues: CASSFSAQGLWGNEQFF.

Concerning this clone: The junction departs from germline at one end; a sequencing error may be responsible. This chain links TRBV28 with TRBJ1-1; maybe TRBD1 (6 bases). CDR1 and CDR2 from the germline V gene are MDHEN and SYDVKM. This CDR3 is 12 amino acids long. In DNA, the CDR3 is TGTGCCAGCACCCTTAGGGGGGGGGCAGCGGTCTTT. As protein: CASTLRGGAAVF.

This chain links TRBV4-1 with TRBJ2-7, with D unresolved. The CDR3 totals 12 residues. The ends were cut back, 4 bases at V and 6 bases at J, with 10 bases in the middle. CDR1 and CDR2 from the germline V gene are MGHRA and YSYEKL. CDR3 coding DNA: TGCGCCAGCAGCCCTGACCTAGTCGAGCAGTACTTC. This translates into CASSPDLVEQYF.